This T cell receptor (beta chain) was recovered during a study of CD8 T cells in ankylosing spondylitis. A word on this clonotype: Its antigen is unidentified. A read error is possible here, since a much larger clone lies one base away.

Study-level findings and limits: Reportedly, significant enrichment of disease-linked clones occurred in matched ankylosing spondylitis synovial fluid.

TCRdb re-called the 5' RACE reads through MiXCR, storing one row per CDR3 protein. The data hold 300,000 to 400,000 distinct CDR3 sequences, with around a tenth observed a single time. Sequencing used blood, either unsorted or a sorted T cell fraction (not recorded which). The clonotype originates from a female donor with ankylosing spondylitis or in good health (not recorded which).

CDR3 residues: CASCEMTFGRGTTDTQYF. CDR3 nucleotide sequence: TGTGCCAGCTGTGAAATGACCTTCGGGCGGGGGACCACAGATACGCAGTATTTT. This chain uses TRBV12-3 or TRBV12-4 with TRBJ2-3; 7 bases map to TRBD2. J was trimmed by 2 bases and V by 8 bases; bases with no gene match: 19. This CDR3 region has 18 residues.